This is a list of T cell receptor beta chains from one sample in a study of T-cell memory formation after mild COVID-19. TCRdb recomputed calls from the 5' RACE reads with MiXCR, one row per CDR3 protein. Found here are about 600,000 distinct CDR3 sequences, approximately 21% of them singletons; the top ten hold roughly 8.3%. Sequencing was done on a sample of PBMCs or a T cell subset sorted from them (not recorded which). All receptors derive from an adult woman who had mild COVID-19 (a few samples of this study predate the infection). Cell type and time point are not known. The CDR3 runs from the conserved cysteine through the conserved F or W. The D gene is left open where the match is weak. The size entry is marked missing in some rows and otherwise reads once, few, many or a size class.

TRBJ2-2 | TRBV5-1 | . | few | TGCGCCAGCAGTACAGAGGGTTCGAACACCGGGGAGCTGTTTTTT | CASSTEGSNTGELFF
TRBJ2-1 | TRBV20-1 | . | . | TGCAGTGCTAGGCCGGGACTCCGGATCAATGAGCAGTTCTTC | CSARPGLRINEQFF
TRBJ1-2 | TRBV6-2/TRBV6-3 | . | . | TGTGCCAGCAGCCACCTAGGAGACCGTGTTTTCTATGGCTACACCTTC | CASSHLGDRVFYGYTF
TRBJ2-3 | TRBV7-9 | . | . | TGTGCCAGCAGCGACCGAAACACAGATACGCAGTATTTT | CASSDRNTDTQYF
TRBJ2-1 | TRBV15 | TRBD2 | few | TGTGCCACCAGCAGACCTAGCGGGAGTGGCGATGAGCAGTTCTTC | CATSRPSGSGDEQFF
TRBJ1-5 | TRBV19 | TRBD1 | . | TGTGCCAGTAGTGCGTGGACAGGGTTAGATCAGCCCCAGCATTTT | CASSAWTGLDQPQHF
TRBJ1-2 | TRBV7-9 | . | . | TGTGCCAGCAGCTCTAGAAGGGACTATGGCTACACCTTC | CASSSRRDYGYTF
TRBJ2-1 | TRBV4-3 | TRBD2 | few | TGCGCCAGCAGCCAAGAACTAGCGGGATATGAGCAGTTCTTC | CASSQELAGYEQFF
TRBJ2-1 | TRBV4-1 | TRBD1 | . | TGCGCCAGCCTCAGGGGGATAGGCTCCTACAATGAGCAGTTCTTC | CASLRGIGSYNEQFF
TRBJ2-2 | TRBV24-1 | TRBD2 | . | TGTGCCACCAGTGACCCTCGGACTAGCGGGAACACCGGGGAGCTGTTTTTT | CATSDPRTSGNTGELFF
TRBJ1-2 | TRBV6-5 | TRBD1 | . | TGTGCCAGCAGTTACAAACTGACAGGGGGCTATGGCTACACCTTC | CASSYKLTGGYGYTF
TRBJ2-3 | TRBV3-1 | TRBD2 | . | TGTGCCAGCAGCCGAGGCGGGAGTTCAGATACGCAGTATTTT | CASSRGGSSDTQYF
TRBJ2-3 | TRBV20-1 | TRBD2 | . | TGCAGTGCTAAAGGGACTAGCGGGACAACAGATACGCAGTATTTT | CSAKGTSGTTDTQYF
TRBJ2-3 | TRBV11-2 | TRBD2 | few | TGTGCCAGCAGCCCGGCGGCGGGGGGGGCGGCTGAAACGCAGTATTTT | CASSPAAGGAAETQYF
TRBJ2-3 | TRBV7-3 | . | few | TGTGCCAGCAGCTTAAATCCCACAGATACGCAGTATTTT | CASSLNPTDTQYF
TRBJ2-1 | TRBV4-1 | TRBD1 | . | TGCGCCAGCAGCCTTGCCGGGACAGGGGGCTTACCTAATGAGCAGTTCTTC | CASSLAGTGGLPNEQFF